This T cell receptor beta chain was observed in a study of cytomegalovirus exposure and HLA in healthy donors. This PCR relied on a set of 60 Vbeta primers and 13 Jbeta primers. The protocol was immunoSEQ multiplex PCR, while the TCRdb copy is restricted to in-frame clones and leaves out a portion. The data contain approximately 90,000 clones, less than 80% of them singletons. The CDR3 is made up of 18 amino acids. Looked up from germline, CDR1 is SGHAT and CDR2 is FQNNGV. J was trimmed by 4 bases and V by 3 bases; bases with no gene match: 10. Sequencing was performed on PBMCs. The chain is built from TRBV11-2 and TRBJ2-2; TRBD2 matches at 11 bases. This clonotype originated in a male donor in good health and CMV-seronegative. The CDR3 here is CASSLSLAGALSTGELFF. The CDR3 nucleotides are TGTGCCAGCAGCTTGTCACTAGCGGGAGCTTTGAGCACCGGGGAGCTGTTTTTT.